The subject of this entry is one T cell receptor (beta chain). One junction end disagrees with the germline gene, perhaps due to a read error. The data were taken from a study of blood T cells in healthy people across ages. The individuals who served as donors were healthy Caucasians living in Russia, aged roughly 6 to 90. In each sample, at least 7 million PBMCs were isolated. The use of a sample-barcoded 5' primer and a J-beta primer mix characterized a second PCR of roughly 6 to 12 cycles. TCRdb independently ran MiXCR on the 5' RACE reads; one entry per CDR3 protein. The sample yields fewer than 1,000,000 distinct CDR3 sequences, less than 60% seen once. Germline V gives CDR1 SGHDT, CDR2 YYEEEE. This CDR3 has 14 amino acids.

Sequenced material: blood. V usage is TRBV5-6 and J usage is TRBJ2-1, with 8 positions matching TRBD1. This TCR was recovered from an older man in good health. Written as DNA, the CDR3 is TGTGCCAGCAGCCTGGGACAGGCCTACAATGGGCAGTTCTTC. The encoded protein is CASSLGQAYNGQFF.